The 26 T cell receptor beta chains below all came from one sample that was sequenced in a study of identical twins (dated by TCRdb to 2015 to 2016). The library was produced with 5' RACE. Sequencing used an Illumina HiSeq 2000. TCRdb ran its own pipeline on the public reads, namely fastp trimming at Q25 and MiXCR clone calling, and kept in-frame beta chains. One record per CDR3 amino acid sequence lists the most common genes and DNA. Counted in this sample were 400,000 to 600,000 distinct CDR3 sequences; approximately 20% of them appeared once. Of the sample, approximately 0.48% falls within the top ten clones. This sample was also put to use in a study of yellow fever vaccine responses in identical twins.

Source material: CD4+ T cells sorted from blood. The source of these receptors is a woman aged 18-29 years in good health.

This sequence joins TRBV6-1 and TRBJ2-1, with 7 bases fitting TRBD1. The germline V gene encodes CDR1 MNHNS and CDR2 SASEGT. V was pared by 3 bases and J by 6 bases, with 2 bases of the junction left unmatched. This CDR3 comprises 13 residues. DNA of the CDR3: TGTGCCAGCAGTGAGCGACAGGGCAATGAGCAGTTCTTC. This translates into CASSERQGNEQFF.

J is TRBJ2-3 and V is TRBV7-2; D might be TRBD1 or TRBD2, each matching 6 bases. The CDR3 sequence is 14 residues long. Trimming pared 6 bases from V and 3 bases from J, leaving 13 bases between. Germline V gene data show CDR1 as SGHTA and CDR2 as FQGNSA. This CDR3 is CASRHRGRTDTQYF. The DNA for the CDR3 is TGTGCCAGCAGGCACCGGGGGCGTACAGATACGCAGTATTTT.

The chain carries TRBV10-3 and TRBJ2-1; 7 nucleotides agree with TRBD1. Unmatched junction bases numbered 4, after V lost 2 bases and J lost 12 bases. Germline CDR1 and CDR2: ENHRY and SYGVKD. The CDR3 is 12 residues long. The CDR3 reads CAISEDRVGQFF. As DNA, the CDR3 is TGTGCCATCAGTGAGGACAGGGTAGGGCAGTTCTTC.

This chain connects TRBV20-1 to TRBJ2-7; TRBD2 matches at 13 bases. V was pared by 0 bases and J by 4 bases, with 3 bases of the junction left unmatched. The CDR3 is made up of 15 amino acids. CDR1 is DFQATT, CDR2 SNEGSKA, per germline (reference sequence). The CDR3 loop reads CSARDQTSGRYEQYF. In nucleotides, the CDR3 is TGCAGTGCTAGAGACCAGACTAGCGGGAGGTACGAGCAGTACTTC.

In its sample, this clonotype was seen a few times. J is TRBJ2-1 and V is TRBV20-1; 7 positions agree with TRBD2. There are 11 residues in the CDR3. Germline trimming cut 7 bases from V and 4 bases from J; bases unmatched to any gene: 1. Germline V gene lookup returns CDR1 DFQATT and CDR2 SNEGSKA (reference sequence). CDR3: CSGAGYNEQFF. The CDR3 DNA is TGCAGTGGAGCGGGGTACAATGAGCAGTTCTTC.

CDR3 protein: CASSGERITDTQYF. CDR3 DNA: TGCGCCAGCAGTGGGGAGCGGATCACAGATACGCAGTATTTT. The genes are TRBV10-1 and TRBJ2-3; perhaps TRBD2 as D (5 bases). This CDR3 comprises 14 residues. Trimming left V 4 bases short and J 2 bases short, with 10 bases between. Germline V gene lookup returns CDR1 WNHNN and CDR2 SYGVQD (reference sequence).

This clonotype was seen a handful of times. This chain links TRBV9 with TRBJ1-2; TRBD1 matches at 8 bases. CDR3 length: 15 residues. Unmatched junction bases numbered 7, after V lost 3 bases and J lost 3 bases. Germline V gene data show CDR1 as SGDLS and CDR2 as YYNGEE. The CDR3, as DNA: TGTGCCAGCAGCGAGACAGGGGAGGCCTACTATGGCTACACCTTC. Its translation: CASSETGEAYYGYTF.

This clonotype was observed a few times. The gene calls are TRBV5-1 and TRBJ1-1; the D gene is possibly TRBD1 (5 bases). V lost 3 bases and J 2 bases, leaving 8 bases between the germline ends. Per the germline V gene, CDR1 is SGHRS and CDR2 is YFSETQ. The CDR3 has 13 amino acids. CDR3 loop: CASSWDPNTEAFF. In DNA form, the CDR3 reads TGCGCCAGCAGCTGGGACCCTAACACTGAAGCTTTCTTT.

This chain links TRBV3-1 with TRBJ1-6; D not resolved. This CDR3 contains 15 residues. Germline values: CDR1 LGHDT, CDR2 YNNKEL (reference sequence). Trimming stripped 0 bases from V and 4 bases from J, with 7 bases between. DNA for the CDR3: TGTGCCAGCAGCCAAGAGGCCGGATATAATTCACCCCTCCACTTT. Translated, it gives CASSQEAGYNSPLHF.

The chain joins TRBV12-3 or TRBV12-4 to TRBJ2-5; the match to TRBD2 covers 9 bases. The CDR3 covers 14 residues. V lost 6 bases to trimming and J lost 5 bases; unmatched junction nucleotides: 7. CDR3 protein: CASSQTSGRETQYF. The CDR3 nucleotides are TGTGCCAGCAGCCAGACTAGCGGACGGGAGACCCAGTACTTC.

Turning to this clonotype: Sequence at one end of the junction differs from germline and may be a read error. V usage is TRBV3-1 and J usage is TRBJ2-5; the D gene could be TRBD1 or TRBD2 (6 bases each). Germline CDR1 LGHDT, CDR2 YNNKEL (reference sequence). This CDR3 comprises 17 residues. The CDR3 coding sequence is TGTGCCTGCAGCCAATCCTACCCCGGGACAAGCGGGGAGACCCAGTACTTC. Translating gives CACSQSYPGTSGETQYF.

This clonotype has a single count. The chain carries TRBV27 and TRBJ2-7; D is unresolved. The V end was cut by 3 bases, the J end by 6 bases, with 3 bases between. The CDR3 spans 10 residues. Germline CDR1 MNHEY, CDR2 SMNVEV (reference sequence). CDR3 residues: CASSFLEQYV. Written as DNA, the CDR3 is TGTGCCAGCAGTTTTCTCGAGCAGTACGTC.

The chain is built from TRBV10-2 and TRBJ2-3; 9 positions match TRBD2. The CDR3 length is 15 residues. V trimming: 6 bases; J trimming: 2 bases; junction bases outside the gene matches: 6. Germline V gene data show CDR1 as WSHSY and CDR2 as SAAADI. CDR3 protein: CASRPSGGTTDTQYF. CDR3 coding DNA: TGCGCCAGCAGACCAAGCGGGGGGACCACAGATACGCAGTATTTT.

This chain connects TRBV29-1 to TRBJ2-1; D is unresolved. The V gene's germline CDR1 is SQVTM and CDR2 ANQGSEA. The CDR3 has 14 residues. Deletions cut 6 bases from V and 8 bases from J, with 20 bases between. CDR3 amino acids: CSVKLWHESDEQFF. The CDR3, as DNA: TGCAGCGTAAAGTTGTGGCATGAGAGCGATGAGCAGTTCTTC.

V and J are TRBV5-6 and TRBJ2-3; 12 nucleotides line up with TRBD2. The ends lost 4 bases at V and 4 bases at J; junction bases unmatched: 7. The CDR3 extends over 16 amino acids. Germline V gene sequence: CDR1 SGHDT, CDR2 YYEEEE. The CDR3 DNA reads TGTGCCAGCAGCCTCCCGACTAGCGGGAGTCCAGATACGCAGTATTTT. Its translation: CASSLPTSGSPDTQYF.

The CDR3 DNA is TGTGCCACACAGGGCTGGCTAGGCAAGACCCAGTACTTC. It translates to CATQGWLGKTQYF. The genes are TRBV10-3 and TRBJ2-5; D might be TRBD1 (6 bases). Germline V gene sequence: CDR1 ENHRY, CDR2 SYGVKD. The CDR3 spans 13 residues. Between the trimmed V and J ends, which lost 10 bases and 6 bases, there was a span of 18 bases.

CDR3 nucleotide sequence: TGTGCCAGCAGCCCTTCATACCCTTTACAAGAGACCCAGTACTTC. Its protein is CASSPSYPLQETQYF. This chain connects TRBV3-1 to TRBJ2-5; the D is unclear. Per germline, CDR1 LGHDT and CDR2 YNNKEL (reference sequence). The CDR3 has 15 residues. V was shortened by 4 bases and J by 2 bases, with 14 bases between the two germline ends.

This clonotype was counted a few times. The chain carries TRBV15 and TRBJ2-5; D gene ambiguous. CDR1 is LNHNV and CDR2 is YYDKDF in the germline V gene (reference sequence). Trimming took off 1 base at V and 5 bases at J, with 11 bases between the two ends. The CDR3 loop spans 14 amino acids. This chain's CDR3 is CATSRGAASETQYF. The DNA for the CDR3 is TGTGCCACCAGCAGAGGAGCAGCGTCGGAGACCCAGTACTTC.

About this clonotype itself: A much larger clone lies one base from this, so it may be a read error. This sequence joins TRBV5-1 and TRBJ2-2; 14 bases agree with TRBD2. The CDR3 spans 19 residues. Germline CDR1 reads SGHRS; CDR2 reads YFSETQ. The J segment lost 3 bases and the V segment lost 7 bases, leaving 14 bases of the junction unmatched. The CDR3 reads CASGSGTSGSSGYTGELFF. The CDR3 bases are TGCGCCAGCGGCTCCGGGACTAGCGGGAGTTCGGGTTACACCGGGGAGCTGTTTTTT.

The gene calls are TRBV3-1 and TRBJ2-1; 8 bases line up with TRBD2. Germline V gene data show CDR1 as LGHDT and CDR2 as YNNKEL (reference sequence). CDR3 length: 12 amino acids. V trimming: 3 bases; J trimming: 9 bases; junction bases outside the gene matches: 1. The CDR3 is CASSQLAGEQFF. Here the CDR3 DNA reads TGTGCCAGCAGCCAGCTAGCGGGTGAGCAGTTCTTC.

This clonotype was seen a few times. V and J are TRBV24-1 and TRBJ2-7; 8 bases map to TRBD1. The CDR3 is made up of 12 amino acids. With 10 bases clipped from V and 3 bases from J, the junction kept 4 bases outside the gene matches. Looked up from germline, CDR1 is KGHDR and CDR2 is SFDVKD. CDR3 region: CATPGQVYEQYV. The CDR3 DNA reads as TGTGCCACGCCGGGACAGGTCTACGAGCAGTACGTC.

The chain is built from TRBV29-1 and TRBJ2-7; a weak D match, TRBD1 (5 bases). Per the germline V gene, CDR1 is SQVTM and CDR2 is ANQGSEA. The V end lost 5 bases, the J end lost 2 bases, and 13 bases lay between the germline ends. This CDR3 spans 13 amino acids. CDR3 coding DNA: TGCAGCGTTCAGGGATTTCCAACCTACGAGCAGTACTTC. This translates into CSVQGFPTYEQYF.

This clonotype showed up just a few times. The J gene is TRBJ2-5, the V gene TRBV15; 8 bases fit TRBD2. CDR1 LNHNV and CDR2 YYDKDF come from the germline V gene (reference sequence). This CDR3 spans 18 amino acids. With 1 base clipped from V and 9 bases from J, the junction kept 19 bases outside the gene matches. Here the CDR3 reads CATSRAMLAGPQGRAQYF. The CDR3 nucleotides are TGTGCCACCAGCAGAGCCATGTTAGCGGGGCCTCAGGGAAGAGCCCAGTACTTC.

The chain carries TRBV4-2 and TRBJ1-1; TRBD1 aligns across 8 bases. CDR3 size: 16 residues. V trimming: 1 base; J trimming: 1 base; junction bases outside the gene matches: 5. Germline V lookup: CDR1 LGHNA, CDR2 YNFKEQ. DNA for the CDR3: TGTGCCAGCAGCCAAGTAACCGGGACAGGGAACACTGAAGCTTTCTTT. Amino acid sequence: CASSQVTGTGNTEAFF.

V is TRBV6-5 and J is TRBJ2-3; 12 positions agree with TRBD2. The CDR3 covers 15 residues. Germline loops: CDR1 MNHEY, CDR2 SVGAGI. V was clipped by 2 bases and J by 3 bases; unmatched bases: 0. DNA of the CDR3: TGTGCCAGCAGTTACCTAGCGGGAGGGACAGATACGCAGTATTTT. Protein: CASSYLAGGTDTQYF.

The V gene is TRBV2, the J gene TRBJ2-7; 10 bases are shared with TRBD1. CDR3 length: 16 amino acids. CDR1 and CDR2 (germline): SNHLY, FYNNEI. With 5 bases clipped from V and 9 bases from J, the junction kept 16 bases outside the gene matches. The CDR3, as DNA: TGTGCCAGCAGTCAGAGGACGGGACAGGGGAGTGGCGGGCAGTACTTC. As protein: CASSQRTGQGSGGQYF.